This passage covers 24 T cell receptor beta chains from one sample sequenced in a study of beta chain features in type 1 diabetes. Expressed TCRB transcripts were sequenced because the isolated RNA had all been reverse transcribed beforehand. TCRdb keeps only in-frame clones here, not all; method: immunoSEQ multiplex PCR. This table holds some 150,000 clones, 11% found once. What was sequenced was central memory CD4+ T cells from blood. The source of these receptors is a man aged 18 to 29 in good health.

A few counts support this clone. DNA of the CDR3: TGCAGCGCCAAGCAGGGGGGAATGGACTACGAGCAGTACTTC. Residues: CSAKQGGMDYEQYF. V and J are TRBV29-1 and TRBJ2-7; the D gene is possibly TRBD1 (7 bases). Trimming left V 7 bases short and J 3 bases short, with 19 bases between. The CDR3 covers 14 residues. From germline, CDR1 is SQVTM and CDR2 ANQGSEA.

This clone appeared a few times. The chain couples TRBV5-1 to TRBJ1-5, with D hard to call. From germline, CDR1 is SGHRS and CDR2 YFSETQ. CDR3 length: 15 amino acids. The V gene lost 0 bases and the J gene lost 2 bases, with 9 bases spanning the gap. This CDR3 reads CASSLEGSGNQPQHF. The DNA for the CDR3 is TGCGCCAGCAGCTTGGAGGGAAGCGGCAATCAGCCCCAGCATTTT.

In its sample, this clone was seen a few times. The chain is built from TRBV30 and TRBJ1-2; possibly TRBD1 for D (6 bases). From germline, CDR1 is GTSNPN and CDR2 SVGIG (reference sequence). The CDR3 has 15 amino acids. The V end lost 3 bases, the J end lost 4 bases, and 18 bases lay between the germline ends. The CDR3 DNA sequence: TGTGCCTGGAGGGCCCCAGCCAGGGGTCGCTATGGCTACACCTTC. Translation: CAWRAPARGRYGYTF.

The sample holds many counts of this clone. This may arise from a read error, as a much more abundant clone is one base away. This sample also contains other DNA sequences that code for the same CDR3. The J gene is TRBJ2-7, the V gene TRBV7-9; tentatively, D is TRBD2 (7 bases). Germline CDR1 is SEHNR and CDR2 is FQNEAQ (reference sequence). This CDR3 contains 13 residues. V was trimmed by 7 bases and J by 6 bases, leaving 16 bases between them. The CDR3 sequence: CASNAGGLGEQYF. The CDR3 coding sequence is TGTGCCAGCAACGCCGGGGGGCTCGGCGAGCAGTACTTC. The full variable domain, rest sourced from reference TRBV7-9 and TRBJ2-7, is DTGVSQNPRHKITKRGQNVTFRCDPISEHNRLYWYRQTLGQGPEFLTYFQNEAQLEKSRLLSDRFSAERPKGSFSTLEIQRTEQGDSAMYLCASNAGGLGEQYFGPGTRLTVT.

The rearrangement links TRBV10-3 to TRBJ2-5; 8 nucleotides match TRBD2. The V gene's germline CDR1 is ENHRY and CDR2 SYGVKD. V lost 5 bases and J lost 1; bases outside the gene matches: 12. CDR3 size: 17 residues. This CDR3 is CAISSPAVAGSQETQYF. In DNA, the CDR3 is TGTGCCATCAGTTCCCCGGCGGTAGCGGGGTCCCAAGAGACCCAGTACTTC.

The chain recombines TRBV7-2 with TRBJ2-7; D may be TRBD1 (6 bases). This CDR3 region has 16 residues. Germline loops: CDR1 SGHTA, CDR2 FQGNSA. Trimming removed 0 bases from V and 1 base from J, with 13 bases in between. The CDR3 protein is CASSLAPRGSSYEQYF. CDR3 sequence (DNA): TGTGCCAGCAGCTTAGCGCCCAGGGGATCATCCTACGAGCAGTACTTC.

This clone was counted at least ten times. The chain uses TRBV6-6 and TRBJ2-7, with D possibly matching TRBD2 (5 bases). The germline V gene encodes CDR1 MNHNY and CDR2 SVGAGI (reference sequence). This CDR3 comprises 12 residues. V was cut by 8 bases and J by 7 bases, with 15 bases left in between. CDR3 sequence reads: CASAGPVREQYF. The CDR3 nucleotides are TGTGCCAGCGCGGGTCCCGTACGGGAGCAGTACTTC.

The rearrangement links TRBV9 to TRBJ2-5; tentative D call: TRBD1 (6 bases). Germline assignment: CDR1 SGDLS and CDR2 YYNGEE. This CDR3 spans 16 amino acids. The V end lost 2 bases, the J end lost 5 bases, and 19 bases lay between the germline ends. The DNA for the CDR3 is TGTGCCAGCAGCGTCACGGCAGGGGTTACGGTGGAGACCCAGTACTTC. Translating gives CASSVTAGVTVETQYF. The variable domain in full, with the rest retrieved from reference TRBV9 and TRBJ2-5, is DSGVTQTPKHLITATGQRVTLRCSPRSGDLSVYWYQQSLDQGLQFLIQYYNGEERAKGNILERFSAQQFPDLHSELNLSSLELGDSALYFCASSVTAGVTVETQYFGPGTRLLVL.

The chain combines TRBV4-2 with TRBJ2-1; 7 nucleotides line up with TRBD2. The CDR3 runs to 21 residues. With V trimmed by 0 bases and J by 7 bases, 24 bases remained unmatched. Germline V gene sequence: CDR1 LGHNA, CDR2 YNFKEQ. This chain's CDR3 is CASSQDLHSGFSGQPQNEQFF. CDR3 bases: TGTGCCAGCAGCCAAGATCTCCACTCGGGATTTAGCGGGCAACCGCAGAATGAGCAGTTCTTC.

The CDR3 loop is CASSVLAGVREQYF. For the CDR3, the DNA is TGTGCCAGCAGCGTGCTAGCGGGAGTGCGGGAGCAGTACTTC. The rearrangement uses TRBV5-6 and TRBJ2-7; 10 bases map to TRBD2. The trim removed 4 bases at V and 7 bases at J, leaving 8 bases unmatched. The germline V gene has CDR1 SGHDT and CDR2 YYEEEE. The CDR3 runs 14 residues.

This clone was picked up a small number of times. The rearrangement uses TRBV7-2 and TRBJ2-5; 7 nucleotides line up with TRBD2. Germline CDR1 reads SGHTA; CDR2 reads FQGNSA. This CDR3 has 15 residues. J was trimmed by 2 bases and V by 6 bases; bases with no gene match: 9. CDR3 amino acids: CASRKSREKQETQYF. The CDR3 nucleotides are TGTGCCAGCAGAAAGTCGCGGGAGAAGCAAGAGACCCAGTACTTC. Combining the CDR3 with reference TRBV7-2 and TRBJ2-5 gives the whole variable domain GAGVSQSPSNKVTEKGKDVELRCDPISGHTALYWYRQSLGQGLEFLIYFQGNSAPDKSGLPSDRFSAERTGGSVSTLTIQRTQQEDSAVYLCASRKSREKQETQYFGPGTRLLVL.

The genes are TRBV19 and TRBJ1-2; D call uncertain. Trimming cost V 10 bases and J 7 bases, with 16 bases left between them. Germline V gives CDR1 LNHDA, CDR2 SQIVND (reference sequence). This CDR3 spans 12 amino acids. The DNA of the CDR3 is TGTGCCACTAAAGCCTTCGAGGGTGGCTACACCTTC. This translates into CATKAFEGGYTF.

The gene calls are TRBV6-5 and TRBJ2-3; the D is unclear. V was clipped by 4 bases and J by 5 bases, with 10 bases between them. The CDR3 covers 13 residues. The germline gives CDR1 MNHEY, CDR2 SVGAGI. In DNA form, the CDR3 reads TGTGCCAGCAGTTCGATCTCGGGAGATACGCAGTATTTT. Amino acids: CASSSISGDTQYF.

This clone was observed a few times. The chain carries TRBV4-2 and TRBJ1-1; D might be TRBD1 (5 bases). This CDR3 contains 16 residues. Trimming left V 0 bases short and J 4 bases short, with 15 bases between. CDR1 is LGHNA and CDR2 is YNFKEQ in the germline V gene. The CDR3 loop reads CASSQDRGGGSTEAFF. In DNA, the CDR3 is TGTGCCAGCAGCCAAGATCGGGGGGGAGGTAGCACTGAAGCTTTCTTT.

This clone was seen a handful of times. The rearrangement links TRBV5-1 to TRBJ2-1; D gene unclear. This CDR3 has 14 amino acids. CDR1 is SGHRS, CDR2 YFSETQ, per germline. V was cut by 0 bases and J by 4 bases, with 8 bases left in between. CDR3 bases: TGCGCCAGCAGCTTGGAAGGCAGATACAATGAGCAGTTCTTC. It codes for CASSLEGRYNEQFF.

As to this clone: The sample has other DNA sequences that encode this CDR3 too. This CDR3 reads CAWSVKETQYF. The CDR3 nucleotides are TGTGCCTGGAGTGTAAAAGAGACCCAGTACTTC. The J gene is TRBJ2-5, the V gene TRBV30; D gene unclear. The germline V gene encodes CDR1 GTSNPN and CDR2 SVGIG (reference sequence). Trimming removed 0 bases from V and 3 bases from J, with 2 bases in between. This CDR3 comprises 11 residues. Full variable domain (missing parts from reference TRBV30 and TRBJ2-5): SQTIHQWPATLVQPVGSPLSLECTVEGTSNPNLYWYRQAAGRGLQLLFYSVGIGQISSEVPQNLSASRPQDRQFILSSKKLLLSDSGFYLCAWSVKETQYFGPGTRLLVL.

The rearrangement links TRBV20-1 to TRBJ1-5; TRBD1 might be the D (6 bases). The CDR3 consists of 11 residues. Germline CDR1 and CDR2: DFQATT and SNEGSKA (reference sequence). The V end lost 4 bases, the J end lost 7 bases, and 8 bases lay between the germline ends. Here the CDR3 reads CSAMGAQPQHF. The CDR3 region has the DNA TGCAGTGCTATGGGGGCCCAGCCCCAGCATTTT.

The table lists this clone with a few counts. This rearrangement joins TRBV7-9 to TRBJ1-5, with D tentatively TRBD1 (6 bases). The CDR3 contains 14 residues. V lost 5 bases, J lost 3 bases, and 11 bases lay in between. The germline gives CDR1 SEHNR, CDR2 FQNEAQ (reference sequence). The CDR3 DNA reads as TGTGCCAGCAGCACTACAGGGCTCAATCAGCCCCAGCATTTT. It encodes CASSTTGLNQPQHF.

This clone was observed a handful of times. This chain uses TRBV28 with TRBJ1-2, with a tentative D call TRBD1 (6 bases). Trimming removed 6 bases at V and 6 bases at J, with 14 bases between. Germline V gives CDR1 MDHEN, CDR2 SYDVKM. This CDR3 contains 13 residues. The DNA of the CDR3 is TGTGCCAGCAGACCCGGGACAACCGATGGCTACACCTTC. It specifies CASRPGTTDGYTF.

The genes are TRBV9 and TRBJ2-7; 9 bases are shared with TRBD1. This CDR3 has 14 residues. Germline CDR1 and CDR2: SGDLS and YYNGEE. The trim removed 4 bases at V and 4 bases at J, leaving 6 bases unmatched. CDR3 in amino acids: CASSKGTGLYEQYF. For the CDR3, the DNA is TGTGCCAGCAGCAAGGGGACAGGGCTGTACGAGCAGTACTTC.

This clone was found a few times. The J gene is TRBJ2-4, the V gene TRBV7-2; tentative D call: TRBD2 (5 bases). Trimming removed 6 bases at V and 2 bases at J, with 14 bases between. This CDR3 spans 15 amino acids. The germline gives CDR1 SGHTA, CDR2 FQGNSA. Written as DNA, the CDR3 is TGTGCCAGCAGTTTTTCGAGGGCTTCCAAAAACATTCAGTACTTC. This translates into CASSFSRASKNIQYF.

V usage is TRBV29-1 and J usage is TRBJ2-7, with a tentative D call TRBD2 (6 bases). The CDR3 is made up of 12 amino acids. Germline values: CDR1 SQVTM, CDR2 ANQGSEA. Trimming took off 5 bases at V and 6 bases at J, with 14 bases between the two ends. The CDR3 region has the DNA TGCAGCGTTTCCGGCGGGGCAACCGAGCAGTACTTC. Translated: CSVSGGATEQYF.

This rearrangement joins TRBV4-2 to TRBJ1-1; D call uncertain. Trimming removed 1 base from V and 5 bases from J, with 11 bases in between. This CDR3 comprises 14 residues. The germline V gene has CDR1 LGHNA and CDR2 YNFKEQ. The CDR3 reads CASSQGGRSTEAFF. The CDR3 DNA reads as TGTGCCAGCAGCCAAGGAGGGCGGAGTACTGAAGCTTTCTTT.

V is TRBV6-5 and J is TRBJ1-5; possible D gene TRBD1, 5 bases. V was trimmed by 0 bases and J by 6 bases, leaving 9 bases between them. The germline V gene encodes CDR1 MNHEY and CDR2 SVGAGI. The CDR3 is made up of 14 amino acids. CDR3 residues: CASSYSGGTQPQHF. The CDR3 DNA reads TGTGCCAGCAGTTACTCGGGAGGGACTCAGCCCCAGCATTTT.